Listed here is a single TCR beta chain. The CDR3 has 14 amino acids. Trimming pared 3 bases from V and 6 bases from J, leaving 13 bases between. Random hexamers were used to reverse transcribe an amount of about 0.45 to 1 ug RNA. The amplification used immunoSEQ multiplex PCR on TCR beta CDR3; it spanned 54 Vbeta and 13 Jbeta. In TCRdb, the immunoSEQ multiplex PCR reads were re-called with MiXCR into one record per CDR3 protein. The sample consists of some 180,000 distinct CDR3 sequences, approximately 95% of them appearing once. The data were obtained in a study of CD8 T cells in Susac syndrome. In blood CD8+ and CD4+ T cells, TCR beta underwent sequencing.

The sequenced sample was CD4+ T cells from PBMCs. The receptor comes from a human donor in good health. The chain employs TRBV12-3 or TRBV12-4 and TRBJ2-3; D not resolved. CDR3 sequence (DNA): TGTGCCAGCAGTTTCCGAGAGCGCGGTGATACGCAGTATTTT. Amino acid sequence: CASSFRERGDTQYF.